The clone carrying this TCR beta chain has just a few counts. A much more abundant neighbour one base away suggests this may be a read error. The sample is drawn from a study of CD8 T cells in ankylosing spondylitis. TCRdb processed the 5' RACE reads anew with MiXCR; each CDR3 protein has one entry. The data hold about 130,000 distinct CDR3 sequences, with around 7% observed a single time. This CDR3 has 17 amino acids. Germline-derived CDR1 and CDR2 are DFQATT and SNEGSKA (reference sequence). This chain uses TRBV20-1 with TRBJ2-6; 10 bases are shared with TRBD2. Specimen: blood, either unsorted or a sorted T cell fraction (not recorded which). This receptor was identified in a male donor with ankylosing spondylitis or in good health (not recorded which). CDR3 residues: CCARISGGYYGANVLTF. In DNA, the CDR3 is TGCTGTGCTAGGATTAGCGGGGGGTACTATGGGGCCAACGTCCTGACTTTC.